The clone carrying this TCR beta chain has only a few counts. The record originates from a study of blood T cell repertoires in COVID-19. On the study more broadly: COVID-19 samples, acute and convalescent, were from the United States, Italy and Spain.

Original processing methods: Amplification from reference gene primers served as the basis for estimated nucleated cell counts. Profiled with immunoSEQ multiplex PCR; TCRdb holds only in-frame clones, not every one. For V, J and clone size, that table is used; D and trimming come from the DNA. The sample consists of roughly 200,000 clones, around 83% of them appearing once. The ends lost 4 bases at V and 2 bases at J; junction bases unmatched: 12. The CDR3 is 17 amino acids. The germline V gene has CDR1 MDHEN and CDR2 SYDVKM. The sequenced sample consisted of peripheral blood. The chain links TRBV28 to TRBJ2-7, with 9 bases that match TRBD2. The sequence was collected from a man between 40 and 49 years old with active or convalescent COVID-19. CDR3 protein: CASSYPRASGNTYEQYF. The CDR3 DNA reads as TGTGCCAGCAGTTACCCCCGGGCTAGCGGGAACACCTACGAGCAGTACTTC.